These 6 T cell receptor beta chains were all obtained from the same sample, sequenced in a study of T cells after yellow fever vaccination. TCRdb ran MiXCR on the 5' RACE reads and lists one entry per CDR3 protein. The table shows over 300,000 distinct CDR3 sequences, with around 7% occurring only once. The sample here was PBMCs, taken more than 35 days after the first yellow fever vaccination. The receptors were gathered from a man between 18 and 29 years old who received the YFV17D yellow fever vaccine.

This clonotype showed up many times. This chain links TRBV12-3 or TRBV12-4 with TRBJ2-5; D may be TRBD2 (6 bases). Trimming stripped 2 bases from V and 3 bases from J, with 10 bases between. The CDR3 has 14 residues. The CDR3 bases are TGTGCCAGCAGTTTAAGGGGAGGTGAAGAGACCCAGTACTTC. Protein sequence: CASSLRGGEETQYF.

This clonotype has only a few counts. The gene calls are TRBV5-4 and TRBJ1-2; D ambiguous. V dropped 2 bases and J dropped 5 bases, with 13 bases sitting between them. Germline assignment: CDR1 SGHNT and CDR2 YYREEE (reference sequence). The length of the CDR3 is 14 residues. This chain's CDR3 is CASSLATGSYGYTF. The CDR3 DNA is TGTGCCAGCAGCTTAGCCACCGGCTCTTATGGCTACACCTTC.

The chain has TRBV12-3 or TRBV12-4 and TRBJ2-5; 14 nucleotides match TRBD2. CDR3 length: 15 residues. V lost 5 bases, J lost 7 bases, and 6 bases stayed unmatched. The CDR3 bases are TGTGCCAGCAGTCAGGGACTAGCGGGGGCGGGGACCCAGTACTTC. Protein: CASSQGLAGAGTQYF.

The gene calls are TRBV5-1 and TRBJ1-4, with 8 positions matching TRBD1. The germline V gene has CDR1 SGHRS and CDR2 YFSETQ. V lost 4 bases and J lost 8; bases outside the gene matches: 10. The CDR3 loop spans 15 amino acids. The CDR3 is CASSPGQGSEEKLFF. The DNA for the CDR3 is TGCGCCAGCAGCCCCGGACAGGGTTCGGAAGAAAAACTGTTTTTT. Full variable domain (missing parts from reference TRBV5-1 and TRBJ1-4): KAGVTQTPRYLIKTRGQQVTLSCSPISGHRSVSWYQQTPGQGLQFLFEYFSETQRNKGNFPGRFSGRQFSNSRSEMNVSTLELGDSALYLCASSPGQGSEEKLFFGSGTQLSVL.

This clonotype was detected many times. The V gene is TRBV7-2, the J gene TRBJ2-7, with D unclear. The CDR3 has 14 amino acids. The germline CDR1 and CDR2 sequences are SGHTA and FQGNSA. V lost 6 bases and J 0 bases, leaving 12 bases between the germline ends. CDR3 region: CASSAHSISYEQYV. In nucleotides, the CDR3 is TGTGCCAGCAGTGCCCACAGCATCTCCTACGAGCAGTACGTC.

This sequence joins TRBV5-4 and TRBJ2-7, with 8 nucleotides matching TRBD1. The CDR3 is made up of 14 amino acids. J was trimmed by 6 bases and V by 4 bases; bases with no gene match: 9. Germline CDR1 SGHNT, CDR2 YYREEE (reference sequence). DNA of the CDR3: TGTGCCAGCAGCCCCCAACAGGGGGATGCCGAGCAGTACTTC. It is translated as CASSPQQGDAEQYF. Looking up the rest from reference TRBV5-4 and TRBJ2-7 gives the full variable domain: ETGVTQSPTHLIKTRGQQVTLRCSSQSGHNTVSWYQQALGQGPQFIFQYYREEENGRGNFPPRFSGLQFPNYSSELNVNALELDDSALYLCASSPQQGDAEQYFGPGTRLTVT.